This note documents a single TCR beta chain sequence. This entry comes from a study of T-cell memory formation after mild COVID-19. Per germline, CDR1 LGHDT and CDR2 YNNKEL (reference sequence). The CDR3 covers 13 residues. V shed 1 base and J shed 8 bases, with 11 bases lying between them. MiXCR, applied by TCRdb to the 5' RACE reads, yields one record per CDR3 protein. The sample lists approximately 250,000 distinct CDR3 sequences; around 15% were seen once. V usage is TRBV3-1 and J usage is TRBJ1-2; a possible D gene is TRBD1 (5 bases). The receptor comes from a man between 18 and 29 years old who had mild COVID-19 (a few samples of this study predate the infection). Cell type and time point are not known. Sequencing input: PBMCs or a T cell subset sorted from them (not recorded which). CDR3 DNA sequence: TGTGCCAGCAGCCAAGTGAGGGGTTGGGGCTACACCTTC. Its protein is CASSQVRGWGYTF. The variable domain in full, completed from reference TRBV3-1 and TRBJ1-2, reads DTAVSQTPKYLVTQMGNDKSIKCEQNLGHDTMYWYKQDSKKFLKIMFSYNNKELIINETVPNRFSPKSPDKAHLNLHINSLELGDSAVYFCASSQVRGWGYTFGSGTRLTVV.